This T cell receptor beta chain was sequenced in a study of T cell responses to AZD1222 COVID-19 vaccine. Trimming stripped 5 bases from V and 8 bases from J, with 9 bases between. Germline-derived CDR1 and CDR2 are SGHAT and FQNNGV. The CDR3 consists of 12 residues. This table comes from immunoSEQ multiplex PCR, and its TCRdb copy is limited to in-frame clones, with some not included. The sample yields just under 90,000 clones, approximately 89% seen once. The chain employs TRBV11-2 and TRBJ1-4; D is unclear. This sequence originates from an adult who received the AZD1222 COVID-19 vaccine. Sequencing used peripheral blood, obtained 28 days after the second AZD1222 dose. CDR3 protein: CASSPRSEKLFF. The CDR3 DNA reads as TGTGCCAGCAGCCCCCGGTCCGAAAAACTGTTTTTT.